Included here is one TCR beta chain sequence, with context. Produced via immunoSEQ multiplex PCR; TCRdb's table is partial and in-frame only. Of millions of clones listed, about 92% are singletons. This sample is part of a study of shared clonotypes between healthy human individuals. The CDR3 length is 14 residues. V gave up 1 base and J gave up 7 bases, with 13 bases separating them. Germline lookup yields CDR1 SEHNR and CDR2 FQNEAQ (reference sequence). Only CD45RO-negative cells positively selected for CCR7 counted as naive CD8 cells, so terminally differentiated effector memory CD45RA+ cells were excluded.

This chain uses TRBV7-9 with TRBJ2-5; possibly TRBD1 or TRBD2 for D (5 bases each). This sequence originates from a man aged 18 to 30 in good health. Some clones in this sample may be carry-over from other donors' samples. The sequenced sample was naive CD8+ T cells from PBMCs. The CDR3 spells CASSLGDPVRTQYF. The CDR3 coding sequence is TGTGCCAGCAGCTTAGGGGACCCCGTGCGGACCCAGTACTTC.